This TCR beta chain emerged from a study of CD8 T cells in Susac syndrome. Peripheral blood CD8+ and CD4+ T cells were profiled by TCR beta sequencing. The CDR3 has 14 residues. Germline V gene sequence: CDR1 MNHEY, CDR2 SVGEGT. Trimming left V 5 bases short and J 3 bases short, with 11 bases between. Study outcomes and limitations: It was acknowledged in the study that its TCR sequencing and HLA analysis involved a relatively small number of individuals.

RNA, at about 0.45 to 1 ug, was reverse transcribed with random hexamers. Each CDR3 protein is one row after TCRdb ran MiXCR on the immunoSEQ multiplex PCR reads. Here the sample spans around 80,000 distinct CDR3 sequences, 94% being singletons. For this clonotype: The antigen is undetermined.

Material for sequencing was CD8+ T cells from PBMCs. The chain has TRBV6-2 or TRBV6-3 and TRBJ1-5; no clear D. This TCR was sampled from a human donor with Susac syndrome. CDR3 in DNA: TGTGCCAGCAGTGCTAGAGGGAACAATCAGCCCCAGCATTTT. Protein sequence: CASSARGNNQPQHF.